This is a list of T cell receptor beta chains from one sample in a study of blood T cell repertoires in COVID-19. Measured with immunoSEQ multiplex PCR; TCRdb has only the in-frame clones, and not every one. The table has some 400,000 clones, roughly 86% seen once. The sequenced sample was peripheral blood. The source is a human donor in a cohort sampled during active COVID-19. Each CDR3 is given with its conserved first and last residue. The D gene is left open where the match is weak. Only part of the rows carry a size: once, few, many, or a class if the clone is expanded.

V: TRBV5-8; J: TRBJ2-4; size: .; D: TRBD2; DNA: TGTGCCAGCAGGCCAAGGACTAGCGGTTATGGCATTCAGTACTTC; CDR3: CASRPRTSGYGIQYF
V: TRBV7-3; J: TRBJ2-1; size: once; D: TRBD1; DNA: TGTGCCAGCAGCCCGACAGGGGTAGGGAGCGATGAGCAGTTCTTC; CDR3: CASSPTGVGSDEQFF
V: TRBV6-5; J: TRBJ2-6; size: .; D: .; DNA: TGTGCCACCCAAATGGGGACTTTTGGGGCCAACGTCCTGACTTTC; CDR3: CATQMGTFGANVLTF
V: TRBV5-5; J: TRBJ1-1; size: .; D: .; DNA: TGTGCCAGCAGCTTGGGGGGAGACACTGAAGCTTTCTTT; CDR3: CASSLGGDTEAFF
V: TRBV5-1; J: TRBJ2-2; size: .; D: TRBD1; DNA: TGCGCCAGCAGCCCAGGACAGGGTGGTATTGCCGGGGAGCTGTTTTTT; CDR3: CASSPGQGGIAGELFF
V: TRBV3-1/TRBV3-2; J: TRBJ1-2; size: .; D: .; DNA: TGTGCCAGCAGTCCTTACGGGAACAACTATGGCTACACCTTC; CDR3: CASSPYGNNYGYTF
V: TRBV5-1; J: TRBJ2-7; size: .; D: TRBD2; DNA: TGCGCCAGCAGCGCCGAGGGAGGGCGCGAGCAGTACTTC; CDR3: CASSAEGGREQYF
V: TRBV6-5; J: TRBJ2-7; size: .; D: .; DNA: TGTGCCAGCAGTTACTCCGTCCCCCCCGAGCAGTACTTC; CDR3: CASSYSVPPEQYF
V: TRBV5-5; J: TRBJ2-3; size: .; D: TRBD2; DNA: TGTGCCAGCAGCATCCTAGCGGGGGGTCGCGGGGATACGCAGTATTTT; CDR3: CASSILAGGRGDTQYF
V: TRBV18; J: TRBJ1-2; size: .; D: .; DNA: TGTGCCAGCTCCTACCAGGGCGGGAGCAACTATGGCTACACCTTC; CDR3: CASSYQGGSNYGYTF
V: TRBV4-2; J: TRBJ2-3; size: .; D: TRBD2; DNA: TGTGCCAGCAGCCAAGATTTACTAGCGGGAGTTAGGGGAACAGATACGCAGTATTTT; CDR3: CASSQDLLAGVRGTDTQYF
V: TRBV6-5; J: TRBJ2-7; size: .; D: TRBD1; DNA: TGTGCCAGCAGTTCGCCATCTCAGGGGGCTGGATACGAGCAGTACTTC; CDR3: CASSSPSQGAGYEQYF
V: TRBV27; J: TRBJ2-1; size: .; D: .; DNA: TGTGCCAGCAGTGCCCCAGTAAGCGGGCGCTACGATGAGCAGTTCTTC; CDR3: CASSAPVSGRYDEQFF
V: TRBV4-1; J: TRBJ1-1; size: .; D: TRBD1; DNA: TGCGCCAGCAGCCACCCCGACAGGGGGAGGGCTGAAGCTTTCTTT; CDR3: CASSHPDRGRAEAFF
V: TRBV5-3; J: TRBJ1-2; size: .; D: TRBD1; DNA: TGTGCCAGAAGCCTGACCCGGGACAGGGGAGGGGATGGGGCTAACTATGGCTACACCTTC; CDR3: CARSLTRDRGGDGANYGYTF
V: TRBV3-1/TRBV3-2; J: TRBJ2-7; size: .; D: .; DNA: TGTGCCAGCAGCCAAGAGGTGACTTCCTACGAGCAGTACTTC; CDR3: CASSQEVTSYEQYF
V: TRBV19; J: TRBJ1-1; size: .; D: .; DNA: TGTGCCAGTAGCACCCCGGAGGGACGGAACACTGAAGCTTTCTTT; CDR3: CASSTPEGRNTEAFF
V: TRBV7-8; J: TRBJ1-1; size: .; D: .; DNA: TGTGCCAGCAGCTCCAACAGGGTAAGGGGCACTGAAGCTTTCTTT; CDR3: CASSSNRVRGTEAFF
V: TRBV29-1; J: TRBJ1-2; size: .; D: .; DNA: TGCAGCGTTGAAGATCGGTCAGGGATAGGCTATGGCTACACCTTC; CDR3: CSVEDRSGIGYGYTF
V: TRBV7-8; J: TRBJ1-2; size: .; D: .; DNA: TGTGCCAGCAGCCCGGGGGATTATGGCTACACCTTC; CDR3: CASSPGDYGYTF
V: TRBV7-9; J: TRBJ2-1; size: .; D: .; DNA: TGTGCCAGCAGCTTAGTGCGACTACCGAGCTCCTACAATGAGCAGTTCTTC; CDR3: CASSLVRLPSSYNEQFF
V: TRBV7-8; J: TRBJ2-1; size: .; D: .; DNA: TGTGCCAGCAGCCCTGAGCGGGAGCAGTTCTTC; CDR3: CASSPEREQFF
V: TRBV27; J: TRBJ2-7; size: once; D: TRBD2; DNA: TGTGCCAGCAGTCTACAATCCCCGAGACTAGCGGGAGGGCCGGACGAGCAGTACTTC; CDR3: CASSLQSPRLAGGPDEQYF
V: TRBV29-1; J: TRBJ2-7; size: .; D: .; DNA: TGCAGCGCCTTTTTTTCCGGCTACGAGCAGTACTTC; CDR3: CSAFFSGYEQYF
V: TRBV20-1; J: TRBJ1-6; size: .; D: .; DNA: TGCAGTGCTAGTCGGGGGGAAAGGGATTCACCCCTCCACTTT; CDR3: CSASRGERDSPLHF